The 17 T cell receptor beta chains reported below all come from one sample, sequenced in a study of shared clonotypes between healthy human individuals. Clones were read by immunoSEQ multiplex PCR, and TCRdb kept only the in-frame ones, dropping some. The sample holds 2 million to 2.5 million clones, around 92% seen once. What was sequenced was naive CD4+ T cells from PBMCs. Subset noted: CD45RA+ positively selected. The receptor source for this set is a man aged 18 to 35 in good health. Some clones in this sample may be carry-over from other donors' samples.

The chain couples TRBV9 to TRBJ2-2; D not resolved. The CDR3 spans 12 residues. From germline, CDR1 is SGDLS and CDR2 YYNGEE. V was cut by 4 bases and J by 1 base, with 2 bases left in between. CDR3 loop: CASSQNTGELFF. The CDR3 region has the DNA TGTGCCAGCAGCCAGAACACCGGGGAGCTGTTTTTT.

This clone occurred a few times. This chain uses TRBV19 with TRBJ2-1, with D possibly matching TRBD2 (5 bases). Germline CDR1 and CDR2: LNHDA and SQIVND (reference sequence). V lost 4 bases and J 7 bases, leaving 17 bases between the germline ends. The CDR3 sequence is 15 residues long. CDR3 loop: CASSKPAPGFNEQFF. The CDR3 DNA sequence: TGTGCCAGTAGTAAACCGGCCCCGGGGTTTAATGAGCAGTTCTTC.

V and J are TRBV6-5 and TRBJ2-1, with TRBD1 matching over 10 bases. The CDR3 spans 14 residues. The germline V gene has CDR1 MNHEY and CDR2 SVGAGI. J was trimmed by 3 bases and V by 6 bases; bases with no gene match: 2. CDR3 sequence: CASRRTGGYNEQFF. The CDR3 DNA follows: TGTGCCAGCAGGCGGACAGGGGGCTACAATGAGCAGTTCTTC.

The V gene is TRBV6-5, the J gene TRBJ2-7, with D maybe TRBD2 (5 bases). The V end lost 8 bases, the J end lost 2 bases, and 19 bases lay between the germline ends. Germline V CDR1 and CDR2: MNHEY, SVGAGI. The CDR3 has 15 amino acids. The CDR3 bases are TGTGCCAGCCGGACGAGCGGCGGTCGACCCTACGAGCAGTACTTC. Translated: CASRTSGGRPYEQYF.

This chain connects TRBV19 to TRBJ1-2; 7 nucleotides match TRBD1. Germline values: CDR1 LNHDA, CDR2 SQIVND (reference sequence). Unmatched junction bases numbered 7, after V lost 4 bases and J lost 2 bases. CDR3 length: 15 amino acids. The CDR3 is CASSTSRTGNYGYTF. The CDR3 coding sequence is TGTGCCAGTAGTACCTCCCGGACAGGAAACTATGGCTACACCTTC.

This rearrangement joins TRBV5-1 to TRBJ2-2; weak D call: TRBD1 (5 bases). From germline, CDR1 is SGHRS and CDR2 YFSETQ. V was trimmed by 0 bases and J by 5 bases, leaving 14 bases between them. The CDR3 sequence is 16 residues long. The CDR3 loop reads CASSLGQGRGTGELFF. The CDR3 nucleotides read TGCGCCAGCAGCTTGGGCCAGGGTAGGGGAACCGGGGAGCTGTTTTTT.

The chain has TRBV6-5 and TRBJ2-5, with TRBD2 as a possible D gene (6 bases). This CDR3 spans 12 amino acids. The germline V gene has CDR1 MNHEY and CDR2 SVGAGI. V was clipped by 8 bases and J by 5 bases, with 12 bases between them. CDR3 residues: CASGSSAETQYF. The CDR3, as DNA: TGTGCCAGCGGTTCTAGCGCGGAGACCCAGTACTTC.

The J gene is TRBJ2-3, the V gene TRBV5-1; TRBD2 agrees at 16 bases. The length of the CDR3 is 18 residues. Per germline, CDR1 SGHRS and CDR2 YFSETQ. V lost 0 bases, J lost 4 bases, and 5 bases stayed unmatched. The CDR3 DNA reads TGCGCCAGCAGCTTGGGGGGACTAGCGGGAGGGCCTGCAGATACGCAGTATTTT. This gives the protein CASSLGGLAGGPADTQYF.

CDR3 coding DNA: TGTGCCAGTAGTAGGACAGGGGCGAACGAGCAGTACTTC. Protein sequence: CASSRTGANEQYF. The chain couples TRBV19 to TRBJ2-7, with 9 bases identical to TRBD1. Per germline, CDR1 LNHDA and CDR2 SQIVND (reference sequence). V shed 4 bases, J shed 5 bases, and the junction held 3 bases outside the gene matches. The CDR3 has 13 residues.

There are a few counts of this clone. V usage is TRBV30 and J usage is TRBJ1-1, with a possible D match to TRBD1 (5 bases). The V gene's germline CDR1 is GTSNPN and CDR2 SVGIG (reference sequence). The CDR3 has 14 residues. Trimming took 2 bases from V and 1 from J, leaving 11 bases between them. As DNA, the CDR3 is TGTGCCTGGAGTCCCCGCGGGGGGAACACTGAAGCTTTCTTT. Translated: CAWSPRGGNTEAFF.

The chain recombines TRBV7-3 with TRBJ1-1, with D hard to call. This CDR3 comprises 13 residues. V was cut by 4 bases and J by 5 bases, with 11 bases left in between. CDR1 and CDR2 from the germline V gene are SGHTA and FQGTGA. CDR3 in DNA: TGTGCCAGCAGCTCGGGGATTGGGACTGAAGCTTTCTTT. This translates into CASSSGIGTEAFF.

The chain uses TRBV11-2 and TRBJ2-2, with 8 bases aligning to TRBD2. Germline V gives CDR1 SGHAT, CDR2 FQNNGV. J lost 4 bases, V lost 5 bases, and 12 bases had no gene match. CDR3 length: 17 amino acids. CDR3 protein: CASSPLGGGALTGELFF. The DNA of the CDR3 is TGTGCCAGCAGCCCCCTCGGGGGGGGCGCTCTCACCGGGGAGCTGTTTTTT.

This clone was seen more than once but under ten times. CDR3 region: CASSHGRSTEAFF. The CDR3 bases are TGTGCCAGCAGCCACGGACGGTCCACTGAAGCTTTCTTT. This sequence joins TRBV5-4 and TRBJ1-1; D uncertain. The ends were cut back, 4 bases at V and 4 bases at J, with 11 bases in the middle. The V gene's germline CDR1 is SGHNT and CDR2 YYREEE (reference sequence). This CDR3 contains 13 residues.

The CDR3: CASSIRAGGVYGYTF. CDR3 bases: TGTGCCAGTAGTATCCGGGCAGGGGGCGTTTATGGCTACACCTTC. J is TRBJ1-2 and V is TRBV19; TRBD1 matches 8 bases. Per germline, CDR1 LNHDA and CDR2 SQIVND (reference sequence). Germline trimming cut 3 bases from V and 5 bases from J; bases unmatched to any gene: 8. The CDR3 spans 15 residues.

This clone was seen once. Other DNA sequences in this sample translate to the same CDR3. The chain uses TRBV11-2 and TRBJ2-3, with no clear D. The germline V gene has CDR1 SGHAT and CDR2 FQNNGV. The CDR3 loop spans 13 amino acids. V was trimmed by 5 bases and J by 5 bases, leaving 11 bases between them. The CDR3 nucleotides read TGTGCCAGCAGCCCCCAGGTAGGAGATACGCAGTATTTT. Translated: CASSPQVGDTQYF.

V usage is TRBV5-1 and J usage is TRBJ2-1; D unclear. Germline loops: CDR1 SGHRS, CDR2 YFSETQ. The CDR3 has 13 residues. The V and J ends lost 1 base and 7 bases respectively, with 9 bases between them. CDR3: CASSLYVTNEQFF. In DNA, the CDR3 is TGCGCCAGCAGCTTGTACGTCACTAATGAGCAGTTCTTC.

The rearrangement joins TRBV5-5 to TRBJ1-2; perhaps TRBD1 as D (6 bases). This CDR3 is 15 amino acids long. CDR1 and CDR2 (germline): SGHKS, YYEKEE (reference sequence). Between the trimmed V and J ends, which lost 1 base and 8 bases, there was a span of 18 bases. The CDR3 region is CASSLLPFKGGGYTF. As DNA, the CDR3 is TGTGCCAGCAGCTTGTTGCCCTTCAAGGGGGGAGGCTACACCTTC.